This T cell receptor (beta chain) comes out of a study of cytotoxic CD8 clonotypes in ibrutinib-treated CLL. Study overall: For this cohort, patients were ten to twelve relapsed/refractory and around 15 treatment-naive, while fewer than 18 were IGHV unmutated.

Findings of the study overall: Samples from sustained-remission and progressing patients were taken at different times. Rising at ibrutinib response, clonality subsequently fell back toward baseline at progression.

As concerns this clone: Its antigen is undetermined.

TCRdb keeps only in-frame clones here, not all; method: immunoSEQ multiplex PCR. The repertoire consists of 120,000 to 150,000 clones, with approximately 90% occurring once and the leading ten covering about 10%. The germline gives CDR1 MDHEN, CDR2 SYDVKM. Trimming shortened V by 5 bases and J by 4 bases, and 11 bases separated the two germline ends. The CDR3 runs 13 residues. The sequence came from a human donor with chronic lymphocytic leukemia. The chain joins TRBV28 to TRBJ1-2; D call uncertain. The sequencing here drew on PBMCs, taken after 12 months of ibrutinib treatment. This chain's CDR3 is CASSQTAFYGYTF. The CDR3 DNA sequence: TGTGCCAGCAGTCAAACAGCGTTCTATGGCTACACCTTC.